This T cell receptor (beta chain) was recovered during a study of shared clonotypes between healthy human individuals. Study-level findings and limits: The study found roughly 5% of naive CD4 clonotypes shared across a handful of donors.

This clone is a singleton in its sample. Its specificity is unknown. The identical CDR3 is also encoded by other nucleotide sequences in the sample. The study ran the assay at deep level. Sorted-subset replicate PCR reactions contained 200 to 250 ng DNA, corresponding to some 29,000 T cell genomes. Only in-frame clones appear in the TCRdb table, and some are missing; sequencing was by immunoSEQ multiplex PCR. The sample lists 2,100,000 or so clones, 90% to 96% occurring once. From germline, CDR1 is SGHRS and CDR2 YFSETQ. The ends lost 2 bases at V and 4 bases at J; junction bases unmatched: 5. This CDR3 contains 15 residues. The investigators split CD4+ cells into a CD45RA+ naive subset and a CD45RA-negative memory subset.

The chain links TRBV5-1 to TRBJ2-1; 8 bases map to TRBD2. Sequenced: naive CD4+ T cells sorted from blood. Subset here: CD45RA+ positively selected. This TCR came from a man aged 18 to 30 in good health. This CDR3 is CASSLAGESYNEQFF. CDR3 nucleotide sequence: TGCGCCAGCAGCTTAGCGGGAGAATCGTACAATGAGCAGTTCTTC.